Reported below is one T cell receptor (beta chain). This CDR3 region has 14 residues. Trimming removed 8 bases at V and 0 bases at J, with 11 bases between. Looked up from germline, CDR1 is SGHRS and CDR2 is YFSETQ. In the authors' methods: Amplification with reference gene primers provided the estimates of nucleated cell counts. Only in-frame clones appear in the TCRdb table, and some are missing; sequencing was by immunoSEQ multiplex PCR. The V and J calls and clone size come from that table; D and trimming were worked out from the DNA. Among around 140,000 clones, 87% were seen once, and the ten largest hold around 6.1%. This sample is part of a study of blood T cell repertoires in COVID-19. About the study: Sites in the United States, Italy and Spain provided acute and convalescent COVID-19 samples.

The source of this sequence is an elderly man with acute or convalescent COVID-19. The sample comprised peripheral blood. This sequence joins TRBV5-1 and TRBJ2-2, with D unclear. CDR3 sequence reads: CASKLVTNTGELFF. CDR3 coding DNA: TGCGCCAGTAAACTTGTGACGAACACCGGGGAGCTGTTTTTT.